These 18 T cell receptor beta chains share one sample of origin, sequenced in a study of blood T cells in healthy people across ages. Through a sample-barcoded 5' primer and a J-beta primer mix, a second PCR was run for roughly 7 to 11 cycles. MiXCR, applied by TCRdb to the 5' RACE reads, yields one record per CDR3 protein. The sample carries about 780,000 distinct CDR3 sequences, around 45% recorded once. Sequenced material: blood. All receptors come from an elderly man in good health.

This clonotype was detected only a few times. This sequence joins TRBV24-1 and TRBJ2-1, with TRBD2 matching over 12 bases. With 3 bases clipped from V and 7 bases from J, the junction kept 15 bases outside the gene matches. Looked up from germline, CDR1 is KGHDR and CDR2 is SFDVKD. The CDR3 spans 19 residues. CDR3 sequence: CATSDAIGLAGTPGNEQFF. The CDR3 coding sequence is TGTGCCACCAGTGATGCAATAGGACTAGCGGGAACGCCGGGGAATGAGCAGTTCTTC.

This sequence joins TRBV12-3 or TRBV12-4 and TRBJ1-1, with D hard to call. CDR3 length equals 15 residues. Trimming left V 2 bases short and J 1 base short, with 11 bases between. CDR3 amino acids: CASSLPRPQNTEAFF. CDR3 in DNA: TGTGCCAGCAGTTTACCCCGCCCACAGAACACTGAAGCTTTCTTT.

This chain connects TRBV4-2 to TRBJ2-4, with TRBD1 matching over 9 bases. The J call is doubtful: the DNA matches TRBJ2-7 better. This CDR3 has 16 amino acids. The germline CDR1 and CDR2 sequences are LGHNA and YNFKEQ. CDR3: CASSQGGGQGPGEQYF. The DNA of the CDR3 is TGTGCCAGCAGCCAAGGAGGGGGACAGGGCCCGGGCGAGCAGTACTTC.

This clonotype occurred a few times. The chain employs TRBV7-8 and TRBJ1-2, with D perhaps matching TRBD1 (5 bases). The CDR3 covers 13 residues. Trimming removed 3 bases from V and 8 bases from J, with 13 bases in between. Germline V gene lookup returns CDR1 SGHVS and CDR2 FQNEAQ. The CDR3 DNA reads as TGTGCCAGCAGCTTGGGGGGGGGTGGAGGCTACACCTTC. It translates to CASSLGGGGGYTF.

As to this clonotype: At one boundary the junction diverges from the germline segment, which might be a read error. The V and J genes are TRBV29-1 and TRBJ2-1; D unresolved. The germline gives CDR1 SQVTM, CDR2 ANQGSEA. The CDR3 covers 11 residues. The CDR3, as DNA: TGCCTGGTACAGAGGTACAACGAGCAGTTCTTC. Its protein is CLVQRYNEQFF.

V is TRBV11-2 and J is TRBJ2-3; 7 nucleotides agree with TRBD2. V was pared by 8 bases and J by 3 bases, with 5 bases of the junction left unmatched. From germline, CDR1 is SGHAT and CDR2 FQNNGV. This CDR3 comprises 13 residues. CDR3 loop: CASSAGETDTQYF. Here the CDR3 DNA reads TGTGCCAGCTCGGCGGGAGAGACAGATACGCAGTATTTT.

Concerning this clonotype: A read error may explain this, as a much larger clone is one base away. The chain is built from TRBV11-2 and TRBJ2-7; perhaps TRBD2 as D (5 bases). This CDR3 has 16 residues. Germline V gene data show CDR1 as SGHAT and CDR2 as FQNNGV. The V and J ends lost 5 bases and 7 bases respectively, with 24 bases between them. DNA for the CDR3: TGTGCCAGCAGCCCGAGAGCGGCAAGCTCCTACAATGAGCAGTACTTC. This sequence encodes CASSPRAASSYNEQYF.

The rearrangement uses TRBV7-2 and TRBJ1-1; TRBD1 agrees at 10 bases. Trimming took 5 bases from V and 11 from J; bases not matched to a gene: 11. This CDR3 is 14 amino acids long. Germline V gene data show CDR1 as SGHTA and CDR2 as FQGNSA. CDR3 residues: CASSPPGQGPHAFF. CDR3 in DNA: TGTGCCAGCAGCCCCCCGGGACAGGGGCCCCACGCTTTCTTT.

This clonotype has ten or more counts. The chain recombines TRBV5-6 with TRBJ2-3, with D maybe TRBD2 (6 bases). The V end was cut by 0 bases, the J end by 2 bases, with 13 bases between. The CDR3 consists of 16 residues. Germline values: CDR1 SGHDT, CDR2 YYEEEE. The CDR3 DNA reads TGTGCCAGCAGCTTGGATTTTGCGGGACCCACAGATACGCAGTATTTT. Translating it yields CASSLDFAGPTDTQYF.

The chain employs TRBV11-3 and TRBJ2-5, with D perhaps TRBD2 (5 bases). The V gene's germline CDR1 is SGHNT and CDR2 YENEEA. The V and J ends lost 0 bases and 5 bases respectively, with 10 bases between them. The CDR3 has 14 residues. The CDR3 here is CASSLDGVGETQYF. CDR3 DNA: TGTGCCAGCAGCTTAGACGGGGTAGGGGAGACCCAGTACTTC. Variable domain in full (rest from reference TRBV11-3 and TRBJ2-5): EAGVVQSPRYKIIEKKQPVAFWCNPISGHNTLYWYLQNLGQGPELLIRYENEEAVDDSQLPKDRFSAERLKGVDSTLKIQPAELGDSAVYLCASSLDGVGETQYFGPGTRLLVL.

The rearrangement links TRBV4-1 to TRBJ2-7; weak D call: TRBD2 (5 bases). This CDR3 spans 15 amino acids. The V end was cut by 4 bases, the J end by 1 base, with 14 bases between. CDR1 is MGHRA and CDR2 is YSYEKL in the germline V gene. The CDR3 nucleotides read TGCGCCAGCAGCCCGCTCTACGGAGGTTCCTACGAGCAGTACTTC. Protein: CASSPLYGGSYEQYF.

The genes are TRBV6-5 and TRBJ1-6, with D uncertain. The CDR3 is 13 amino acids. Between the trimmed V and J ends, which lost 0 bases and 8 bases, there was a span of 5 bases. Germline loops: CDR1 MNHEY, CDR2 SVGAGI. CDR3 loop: CASSYSADSPLHF. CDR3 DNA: TGTGCCAGCAGTTACTCGGCCGATTCACCCCTCCACTTT.

The CDR3 coding sequence is TGTGCCAGCAGCACTTCGCGGTGGGCAGGAGGGCGAGGGGTGGTGGATACGCAGTATTTT. As protein: CASSTSRWAGGRGVVDTQYF. The rearrangement uses TRBV6-1 and TRBJ2-3, with a tentative D call TRBD2 (6 bases). The V gene lost 6 bases and the J gene lost 6 bases, with 34 bases spanning the gap. The V gene's germline CDR1 is MNHNS and CDR2 SASEGT. The CDR3 totals 20 residues.

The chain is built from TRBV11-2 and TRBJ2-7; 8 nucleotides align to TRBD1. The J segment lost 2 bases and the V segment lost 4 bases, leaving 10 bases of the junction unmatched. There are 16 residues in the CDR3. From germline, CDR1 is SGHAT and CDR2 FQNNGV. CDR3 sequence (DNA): TGTGCCAGCAGCTCCTCGGACAGGGTATACGCCTACGAGCAGTACTTC. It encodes CASSSSDRVYAYEQYF.

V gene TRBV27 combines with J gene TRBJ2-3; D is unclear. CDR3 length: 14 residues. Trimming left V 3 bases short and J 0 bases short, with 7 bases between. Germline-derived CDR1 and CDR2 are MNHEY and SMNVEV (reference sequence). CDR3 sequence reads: CASSFYPSTDTQYF. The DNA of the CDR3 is TGTGCCAGCAGTTTTTATCCAAGCACAGATACGCAGTATTTT.

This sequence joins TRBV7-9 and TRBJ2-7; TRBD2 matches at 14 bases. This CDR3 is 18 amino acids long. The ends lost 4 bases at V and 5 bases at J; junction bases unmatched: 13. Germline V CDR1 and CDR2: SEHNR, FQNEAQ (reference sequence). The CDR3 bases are TGTGCCAGCAGCTCTACCGGGACTAGCGGGAGCTCACCCCACGAGCAGTACTTC. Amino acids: CASSSTGTSGSSPHEQYF.

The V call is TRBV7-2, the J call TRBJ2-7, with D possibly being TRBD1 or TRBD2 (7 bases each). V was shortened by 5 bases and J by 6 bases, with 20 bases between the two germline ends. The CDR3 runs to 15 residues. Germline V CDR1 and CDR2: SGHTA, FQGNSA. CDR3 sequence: CASSHRGGTALEQYF. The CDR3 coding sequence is TGTGCCAGCAGCCACAGGGGAGGGACAGCCCTCGAGCAGTACTTC.

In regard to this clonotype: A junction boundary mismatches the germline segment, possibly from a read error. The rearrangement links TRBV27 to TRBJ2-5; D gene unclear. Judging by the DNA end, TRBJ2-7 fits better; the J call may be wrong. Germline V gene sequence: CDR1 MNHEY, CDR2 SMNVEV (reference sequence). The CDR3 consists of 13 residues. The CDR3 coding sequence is TGTGCCAGCAGTGTATCGTACGGGTACGAGCAGTACTTC. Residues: CASSVSYGYEQYF.